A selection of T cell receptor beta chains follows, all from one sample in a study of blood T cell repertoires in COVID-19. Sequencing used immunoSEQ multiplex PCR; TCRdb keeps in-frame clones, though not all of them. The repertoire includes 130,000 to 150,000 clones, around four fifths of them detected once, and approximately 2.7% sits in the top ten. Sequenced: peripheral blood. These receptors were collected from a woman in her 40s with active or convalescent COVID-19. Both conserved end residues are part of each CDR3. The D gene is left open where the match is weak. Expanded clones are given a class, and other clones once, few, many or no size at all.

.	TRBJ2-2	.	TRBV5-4	CASSLAGSGITGELFF	TGTGCCAGCAGCTTGGCCGGGTCAGGGATTACCGGGGAGCTGTTTTTT
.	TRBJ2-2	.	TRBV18	CASSLDSYTGELFF	TGTGCCAGCTCCCTGGACAGTTACACCGGGGAGCTGTTTTTT
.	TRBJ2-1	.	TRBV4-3	CASSQGYPGNEQFF	TGCGCCAGCAGCCAGGGGTACCCAGGGAATGAGCAGTTCTTC
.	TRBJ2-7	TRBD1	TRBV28	CASSSTTPTGSYEQYF	TGTGCCAGCAGTTCGACCACCCCGACAGGGTCCTACGAGCAGTACTTC
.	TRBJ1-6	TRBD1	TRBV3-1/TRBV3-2	CASEQSAGGNSPLHF	TGTGCCAGCGAACAATCGGCAGGGGGCAATTCACCCCTCCACTTT
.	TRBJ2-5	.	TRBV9	CASSVEPAQGTQYF	TGTGCCAGCAGCGTAGAACCAGCCCAGGGGACCCAGTACTTC
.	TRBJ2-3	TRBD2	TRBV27	CASSPPSGRGGSQYF	TGTGCCAGCAGTCCCCCTAGCGGGAGGGGGGGTTCGCAGTATTTT
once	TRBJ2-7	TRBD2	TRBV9	CASSRGVEQYF	TGTGCCAGCAGCCGGGGGGTCGAGCAGTACTTC
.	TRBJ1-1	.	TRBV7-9	CASSLAGSGWYTEAFF	TGTGCCAGCAGCTTAGCGGGCAGTGGGTGGTACACTGAAGCTTTCTTT
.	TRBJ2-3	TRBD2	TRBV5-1	CASSLEAGGLNTDTQYF	TGCGCCAGCAGCTTAGAAGCGGGAGGCCTGAACACAGATACGCAGTATTTT
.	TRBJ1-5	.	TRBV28	CASEAGGQGIRQPQHF	TGTGCCAGCGAGGCCGGGGGGCAGGGAATACGTCAGCCCCAGCATTTT
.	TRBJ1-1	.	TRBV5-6	CASSFTPGDMNTEAFF	TGTGCCAGCAGCTTTACCCCAGGCGACATGAACACTGAAGCTTTCTTT
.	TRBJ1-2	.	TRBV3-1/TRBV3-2	CASSPTGGSNYGYTF	TGTGCCAGCAGCCCTACCGGGGGTTCTAACTATGGCTACACCTTC
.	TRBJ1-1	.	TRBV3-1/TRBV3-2	CASSQGIRVDTEAFF	TGTGCCAGCAGCCAAGGGATCAGGGTAGACACTGAAGCTTTCTTT
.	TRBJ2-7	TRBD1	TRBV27	CASSFDRGYEQYF	TGTGCCAGCAGTTTCGACAGGGGCTACGAGCAGTACTTC
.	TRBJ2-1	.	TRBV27	CASRPQGSYNEQFF	TGTGCCAGCAGACCCCAGGGGTCCTACAATGAGCAGTTCTTC
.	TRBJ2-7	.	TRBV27	CASSLSPRDNSYEQYF	TGTGCCAGCAGTTTATCACCCAGGGACAACTCCTACGAGCAGTACTTC
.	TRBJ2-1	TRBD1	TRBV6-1	CASRESLGQERNEQFF	TGTGCCAGCAGGGAAAGCTTGGGACAGGAGCGCAATGAGCAGTTCTTC
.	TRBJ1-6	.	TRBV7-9	CASSRRGNYNSPLHF	TGTGCCAGCAGCCGCCGGGGGAACTATAATTCACCCCTCCACTTT
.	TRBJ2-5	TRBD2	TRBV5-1	CASSVNVAGGPETQYF	TGCGCCAGCAGCGTTAATGTGGCGGGAGGGCCGGAGACCCAGTACTTC
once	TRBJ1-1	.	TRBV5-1	CASSLETGLGTEAFF	TGCGCCAGCAGCTTGGAGACGGGGTTGGGGACTGAAGCTTTCTTT
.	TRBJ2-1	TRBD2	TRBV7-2	CASSSGSSGGGKFF	TGTGCCAGCAGTTCCGGTAGTAGCGGGGGGGGCAAGTTCTTC
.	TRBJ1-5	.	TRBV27	CASSLIVRQPQHF	TGTGCCAGCAGTTTGATAGTTCGCCAGCCCCAGCATTTT
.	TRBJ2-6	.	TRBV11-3	CASSYATGSGANVLTF	TGTGCCAGCAGCTACGCCACAGGGTCTGGGGCCAACGTCCTGACTTTC
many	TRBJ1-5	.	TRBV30	CAWTGGLLPNQPQHF	TGTGCCTGGACGGGGGGGTTACTCCCCAATCAGCCCCAGCATTTT
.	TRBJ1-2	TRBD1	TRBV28	CASRLVGTGGGYTF	TGTGCCAGCAGACTAGTGGGGACAGGGGGTGGCTACACCTTC
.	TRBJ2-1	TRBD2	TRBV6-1	CASIKAGTSESPLYNEQFF	TGTGCCAGCATTAAAGCCGGGACTAGCGAGAGCCCCCTCTACAATGAGCAGTTCTTC
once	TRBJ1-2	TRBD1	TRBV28	CASSIPDRGGYTF	TGTGCCAGCAGTATTCCCGACAGGGGTGGCTACACCTTC
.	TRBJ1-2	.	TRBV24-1	CATSDPGDYGYTF	TGTGCCACCAGTGACCCAGGGGACTATGGCTACACCTTC
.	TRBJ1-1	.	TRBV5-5	CASSRGGRDYEAFF	TGTGCCAGCAGCCGCGGGGGGAGGGACTACGAGGCTTTCTTT